This T cell receptor beta chain appears in the sequencing data of a study of T-cell memory formation after mild COVID-19. Overall study findings and caveats: CD8+ contracting clones occupied EMRA, while CD4+ ones occupied mainly CM and EM.

This clonotype was counted a few times. The antigen remains undetermined. The length of the CDR3 is 13 residues. The germline V gene has CDR1 MNHNY and CDR2 SVGAGI (reference sequence). V shed 5 bases and J shed 8 bases, with 15 bases lying between them. TCRdb used MiXCR to reprocess the 5' RACE reads, holding one entry per CDR3 protein. Of around 300,000 distinct CDR3 sequences listed, approximately 13% are singletons. The rearrangement links TRBV6-6 to TRBJ1-2; a possible D gene is TRBD1 (6 bases). This TCR came from a young man who had mild COVID-19 (a few samples of this study predate the infection). Cell type and time point are not known. The specimen sequenced was PBMCs or a T cell subset sorted from them (not recorded which). The CDR3 bases are TGTGCCAGCAGTGGGCGAGGGGGAAACGGCTACACCTTC. Encoded protein: CASSGRGGNGYTF.